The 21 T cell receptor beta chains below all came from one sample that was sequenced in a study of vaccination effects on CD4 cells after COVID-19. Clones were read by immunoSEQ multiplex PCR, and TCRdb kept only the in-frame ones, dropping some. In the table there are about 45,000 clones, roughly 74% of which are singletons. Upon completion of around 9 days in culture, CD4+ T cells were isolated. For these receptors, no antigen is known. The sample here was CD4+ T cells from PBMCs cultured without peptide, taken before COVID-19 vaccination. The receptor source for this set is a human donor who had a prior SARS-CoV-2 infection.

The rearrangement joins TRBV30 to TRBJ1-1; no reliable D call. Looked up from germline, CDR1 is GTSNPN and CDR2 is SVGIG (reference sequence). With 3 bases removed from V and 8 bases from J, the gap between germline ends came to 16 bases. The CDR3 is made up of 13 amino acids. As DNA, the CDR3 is TGTGCCTGGAGCCGAGACCGACCTTACGAAGCTTTCTTT. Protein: CAWSRDRPYEAFF.

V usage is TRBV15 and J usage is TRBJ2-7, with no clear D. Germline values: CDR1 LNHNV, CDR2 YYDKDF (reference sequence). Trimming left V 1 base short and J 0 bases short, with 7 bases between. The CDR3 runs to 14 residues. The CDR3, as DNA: TGTGCCACCAGCAGAGCACTCCACTCCTACGAGCAGTACTTC. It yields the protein CATSRALHSYEQYF.

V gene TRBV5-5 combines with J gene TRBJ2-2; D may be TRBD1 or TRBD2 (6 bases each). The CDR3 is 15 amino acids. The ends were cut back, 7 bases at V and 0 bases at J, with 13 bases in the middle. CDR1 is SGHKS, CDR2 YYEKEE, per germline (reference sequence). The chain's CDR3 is CASYRGPSNTGELFF. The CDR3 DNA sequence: TGTGCCAGCTACCGGGGGCCCTCGAACACCGGGGAGCTGTTTTTT. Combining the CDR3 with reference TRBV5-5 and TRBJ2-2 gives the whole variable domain DAGVTQSPTHLIKTRGQQVTLRCSPISGHKSVSWYQQVLGQGPQFIFQYYEKEERGRGNFPDRFSARQFPNYSSELNVNALLLGDSALYLCASYRGPSNTGELFFGEGSRLTVL.

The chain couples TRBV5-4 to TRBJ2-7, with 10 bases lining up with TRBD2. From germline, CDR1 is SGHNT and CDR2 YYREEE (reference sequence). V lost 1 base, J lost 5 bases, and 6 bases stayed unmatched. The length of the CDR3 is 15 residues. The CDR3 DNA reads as TGTGCCAGCAGCTTGCCGGGGACTAGCGTCCACGAGCAGTACTTC. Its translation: CASSLPGTSVHEQYF.

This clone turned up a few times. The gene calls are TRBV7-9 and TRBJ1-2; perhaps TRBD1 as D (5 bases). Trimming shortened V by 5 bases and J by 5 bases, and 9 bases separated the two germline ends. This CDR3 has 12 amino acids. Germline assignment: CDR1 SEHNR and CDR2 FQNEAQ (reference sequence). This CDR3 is CASSQDRYGYTF. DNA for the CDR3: TGTGCCAGCAGCCAAGACAGATATGGCTACACCTTC.

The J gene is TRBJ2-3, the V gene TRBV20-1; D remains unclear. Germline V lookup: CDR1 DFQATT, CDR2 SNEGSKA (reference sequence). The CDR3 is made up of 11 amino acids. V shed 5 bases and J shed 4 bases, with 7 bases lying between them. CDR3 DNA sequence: TGCAGTGCTGGGGATTCAGATACGCAGTATTTT. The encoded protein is CSAGDSDTQYF.

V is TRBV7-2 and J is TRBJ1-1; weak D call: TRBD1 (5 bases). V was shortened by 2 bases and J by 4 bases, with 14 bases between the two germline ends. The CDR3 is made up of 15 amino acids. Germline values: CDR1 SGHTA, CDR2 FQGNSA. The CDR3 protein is CASSLRGGSGTEAFF. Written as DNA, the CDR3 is TGTGCCAGCAGCTTACGCGGGGGAAGTGGCACTGAAGCTTTCTTT.

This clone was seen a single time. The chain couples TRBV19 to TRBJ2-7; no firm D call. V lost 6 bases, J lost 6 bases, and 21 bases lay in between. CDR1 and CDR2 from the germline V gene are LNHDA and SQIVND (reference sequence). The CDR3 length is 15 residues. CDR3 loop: CASSTDPVLLGEQYF. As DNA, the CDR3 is TGTGCCAGTAGCACTGACCCGGTTTTGCTTGGCGAGCAGTACTTC.

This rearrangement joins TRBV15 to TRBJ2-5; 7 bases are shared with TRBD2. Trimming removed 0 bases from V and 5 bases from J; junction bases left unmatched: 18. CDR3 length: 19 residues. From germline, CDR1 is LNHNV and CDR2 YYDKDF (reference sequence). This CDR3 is CATSRETAGYHRPVETQYF. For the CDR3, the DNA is TGTGCCACCAGCAGAGAAACAGCGGGGTACCACCGCCCCGTGGAGACCCAGTACTTC.

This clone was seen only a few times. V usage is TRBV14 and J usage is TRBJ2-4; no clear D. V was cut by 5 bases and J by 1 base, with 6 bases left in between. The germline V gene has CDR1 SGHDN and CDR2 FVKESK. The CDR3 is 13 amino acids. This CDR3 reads CASSFGAKNIQYF. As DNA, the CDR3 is TGTGCCAGCAGCTTCGGGGCCAAAAACATTCAGTACTTC. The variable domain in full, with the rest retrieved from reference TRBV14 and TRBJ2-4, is EAGVTQFPSHSVIEKGQTVTLRCDPISGHDNLYWYRRVMGKEIKFLLHFVKESKQDESGMPNNRFLAERTGGTYSTLKVQPAELEDSGVYFCASSFGAKNIQYFGAGTRLSVL.

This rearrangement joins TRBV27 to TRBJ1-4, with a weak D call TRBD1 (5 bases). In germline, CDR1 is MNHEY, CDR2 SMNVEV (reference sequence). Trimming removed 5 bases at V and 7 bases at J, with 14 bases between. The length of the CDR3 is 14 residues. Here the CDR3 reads CASSGSWGGEKLFF. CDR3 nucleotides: TGTGCCAGCAGTGGCTCTTGGGGCGGTGAAAAACTGTTTTTT.

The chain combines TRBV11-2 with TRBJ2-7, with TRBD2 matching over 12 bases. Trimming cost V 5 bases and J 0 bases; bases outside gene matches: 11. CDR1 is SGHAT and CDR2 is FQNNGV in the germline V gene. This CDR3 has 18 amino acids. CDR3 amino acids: CASSLTGTSGHYSYEQYF. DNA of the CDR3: TGTGCCAGCAGCCTCACCGGGACTAGCGGGCACTACTCCTACGAGCAGTACTTC.

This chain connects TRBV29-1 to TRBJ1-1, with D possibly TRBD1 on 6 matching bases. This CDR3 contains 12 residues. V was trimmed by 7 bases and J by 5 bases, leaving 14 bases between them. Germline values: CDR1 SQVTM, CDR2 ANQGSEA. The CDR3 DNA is TGCAGCGCCAACAGGGCGTCGACTGAAGCTTTCTTT. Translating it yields CSANRASTEAFF.

The CDR3 here is CASRRTGSMEKLFF. CDR3 in DNA: TGTGCCAGCAGGCGGACAGGGAGTATGGAAAAACTGTTTTTT. The chain links TRBV6-5 to TRBJ1-4; TRBD1 aligns across 8 bases. The CDR3 contains 14 residues. Germline-derived CDR1 and CDR2 are MNHEY and SVGAGI. The J segment lost 8 bases and the V segment lost 6 bases, leaving 8 bases of the junction unmatched.

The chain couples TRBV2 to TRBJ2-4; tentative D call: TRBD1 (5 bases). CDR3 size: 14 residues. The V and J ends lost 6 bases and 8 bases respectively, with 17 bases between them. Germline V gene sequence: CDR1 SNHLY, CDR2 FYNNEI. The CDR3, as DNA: TGTGCCAGCAGCCCGAGACCAGGGTTGGACATTCAGTACTTC. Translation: CASSPRPGLDIQYF.

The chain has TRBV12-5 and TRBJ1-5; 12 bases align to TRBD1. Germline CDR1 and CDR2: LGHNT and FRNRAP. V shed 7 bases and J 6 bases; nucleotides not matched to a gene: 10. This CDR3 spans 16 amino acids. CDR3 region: CASAPGTGGFRQPQHF. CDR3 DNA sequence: TGTGCTAGTGCTCCCGGGACAGGGGGCTTTCGTCAGCCCCAGCATTTT.

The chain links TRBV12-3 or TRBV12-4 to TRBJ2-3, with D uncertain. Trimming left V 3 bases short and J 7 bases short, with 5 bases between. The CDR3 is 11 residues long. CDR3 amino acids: CASSFFNTQYF. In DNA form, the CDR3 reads TGTGCCAGCAGTTTTTTCAATACGCAGTATTTT.

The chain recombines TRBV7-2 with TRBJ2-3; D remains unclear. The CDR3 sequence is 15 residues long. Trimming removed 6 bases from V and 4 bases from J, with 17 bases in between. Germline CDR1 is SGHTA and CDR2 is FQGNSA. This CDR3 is CASRSGLSGADTQYF. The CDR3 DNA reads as TGTGCCAGCAGGTCGGGCCTTAGTGGGGCAGATACGCAGTATTTT.

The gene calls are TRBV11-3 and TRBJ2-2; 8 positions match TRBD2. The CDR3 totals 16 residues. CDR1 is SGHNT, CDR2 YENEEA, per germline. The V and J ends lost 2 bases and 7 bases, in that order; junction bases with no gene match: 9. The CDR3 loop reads CASSLNPGGAHGELFF. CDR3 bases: TGTGCCAGCAGCTTAAACCCGGGGGGGGCCCACGGGGAGCTGTTTTTT.

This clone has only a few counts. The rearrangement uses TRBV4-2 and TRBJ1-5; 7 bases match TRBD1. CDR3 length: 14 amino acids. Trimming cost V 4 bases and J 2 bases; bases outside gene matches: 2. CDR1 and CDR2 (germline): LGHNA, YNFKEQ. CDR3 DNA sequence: TGTGCCAGCAGCCCAGGGGGGGGCAATCAGCCCCAGCATTTT. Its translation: CASSPGGGNQPQHF.

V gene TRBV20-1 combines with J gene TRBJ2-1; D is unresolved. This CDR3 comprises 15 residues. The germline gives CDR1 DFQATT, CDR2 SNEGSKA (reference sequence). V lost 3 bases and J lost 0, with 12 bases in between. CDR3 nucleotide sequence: TGCAGTGCTAGTTGGTCTTACAACTCCTACAATGAGCAGTTCTTC. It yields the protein CSASWSYNSYNEQFF.